Presented here are 15 T cell receptor beta chains from one specimen sequenced in a study of CD8 T cells in ankylosing spondylitis. MiXCR, applied by TCRdb to the 5' RACE reads, yields one record per CDR3 protein. The sample has 250,000 to 350,000 distinct CDR3 sequences; 20% are singletons. Sequenced material: blood, either unsorted or a sorted T cell fraction (not recorded which). The receptors shown here come from a male donor with ankylosing spondylitis or in good health (not recorded which).

V is TRBV29-1 and J is TRBJ1-4; D possibly corresponds to TRBD1 (5 bases). The CDR3 totals 14 residues. V lost 7 bases and J 7 bases, leaving 19 bases between the germline ends. Germline-derived CDR1 and CDR2 are SQVTM and ANQGSEA. The CDR3 nucleotides are TGCAGCGCCCACTTGGTTGGGGGGAGTGAAAAACTGTTTTTT. Residues: CSAHLVGGSEKLFF.

The chain has TRBV7-2 and TRBJ2-7; 8 bases fit TRBD2. This CDR3 has 15 residues. V gave up 4 bases and J gave up 0 bases; unmatched junction bases: 5. Germline values: CDR1 SGHTA, CDR2 FQGNSA. In DNA, the CDR3 is TGTGCCAGCAGCTGGGGCGGGGGGAGCTCCTACGAGCAGTACGTC. Encoded protein: CASSWGGGSSYEQYV.

This clonotype was picked up many times. This sequence joins TRBV10-3 and TRBJ2-3; possibly TRBD1 for D (5 bases). The germline V gene encodes CDR1 ENHRY and CDR2 SYGVKD. V was shortened by 0 bases and J by 1 base, with 11 bases between the two germline ends. The CDR3 runs 16 residues. The CDR3 bases are TGTGCCATCAGTGAGTCGGGCAGGGCGGGCACAGATACGCAGTATTTT. Amino acids: CAISESGRAGTDTQYF.

This clonotype was counted only a few times. This chain uses TRBV5-5 with TRBJ1-4, with a possible D match to TRBD1 (5 bases). The germline V gene encodes CDR1 SGHKS and CDR2 YYEKEE (reference sequence). This CDR3 region has 15 residues. The V gene lost 0 bases and the J gene lost 7 bases, with 13 bases spanning the gap. The CDR3 DNA sequence: TGTGCCAGCAGCTTGGTCCCAGGGATGGGTGAAAAACTGTTTTTT. Translation gives CASSLVPGMGEKLFF.

This clonotype was counted ten times or more. J is TRBJ2-3 and V is TRBV15, with TRBD1 matching over 12 bases. Germline V gene lookup returns CDR1 LNHNV and CDR2 YYDKDF (reference sequence). The V segment lost 3 bases and the J segment 4 bases; nucleotides outside the gene matches: 5. This CDR3 region has 16 residues. The CDR3 DNA reads as TGTGCCACCAGCAGGGCCGGGACAGGGGGCGCAGATACGCAGTATTTT. Translated, it gives CATSRAGTGGADTQYF. The full variable domain, completed using reference TRBV15 and TRBJ2-3, is DAMVIQNPRYQVTQFGKPVTLSCSQTLNHNVMYWYQQKSSQAPKLLFHYYDKDFNNEADTPDNFQSRRPNTSFCFLDIRSPGLGDTAMYLCATSRAGTGGADTQYFGPGTRLTVL.

V is TRBV29-1 and J is TRBJ2-3; weak D call: TRBD2 (5 bases). V dropped 4 bases and J dropped 10 bases, with 15 bases sitting between them. This CDR3 spans 12 amino acids. CDR1 and CDR2 (germline): SQVTM, ANQGSEA. As DNA, the CDR3 is TGCAGCGTTGGGCGACGGGGTGAGGCGCAGTATTTT. Translated: CSVGRRGEAQYF.

The rearrangement joins TRBV5-8 to TRBJ2-6; no clear D gene. Germline CDR1 reads SGHTS; CDR2 reads YDEGEE. Trimming pared 0 bases from V and 0 bases from J, leaving 7 bases between. CDR3 length: 16 amino acids. CDR3: CASSLALGSGANVLTF. Here the CDR3 DNA reads TGTGCCAGCAGCTTGGCCTTGGGCTCTGGGGCCAACGTCCTGACTTTC.

This clonotype was observed a handful of times. The V gene is TRBV6-1, the J gene TRBJ2-3; a possible D gene is TRBD2 (6 bases). CDR3 length: 13 amino acids. Looked up from germline, CDR1 is MNHNS and CDR2 is SASEGT. Trimming removed 6 bases from V and 1 base from J, with 8 bases in between. CDR3 protein: CASRGLRTDTQYF. Here the CDR3 DNA reads TGTGCCAGCAGGGGACTTCGCACAGATACGCAGTATTTT.

This clonotype has at least ten counts. The chain has TRBV20-1 and TRBJ1-2; D not resolved. With 1 base removed from V and 4 bases from J, the gap between germline ends came to 13 bases. This CDR3 has 14 residues. Germline V gene sequence: CDR1 DFQATT, CDR2 SNEGSKA (reference sequence). The CDR3 nucleotides are TGCAGTGCTAGAGTGATGGGAGGAGCCTATGGCTACACCTTC. Amino acid sequence: CSARVMGGAYGYTF.

This chain links TRBV20-1 with TRBJ2-1; TRBD2 aligns across 12 bases. V lost 2 bases, J lost 6 bases, and 17 bases stayed unmatched. This CDR3 region has 19 residues. The germline CDR1 and CDR2 sequences are DFQATT and SNEGSKA (reference sequence). The CDR3 coding sequence is TGCAGTGCTAGACGTGTATGGGCTAGCGGGAGGGACGGGTCCAATGAGCAGTTCTTC. It translates to CSARRVWASGRDGSNEQFF.

The gene calls are TRBV28 and TRBJ2-1, with 12 bases fitting TRBD2. Germline values: CDR1 MDHEN, CDR2 SYDVKM. This CDR3 has 16 residues. V trimming: 3 bases; J trimming: 6 bases; junction bases outside the gene matches: 6. CDR3: CASSLEASGGVNEQFF. CDR3 in DNA: TGTGCCAGCAGTTTGGAAGCTAGCGGGGGGGTCAATGAGCAGTTCTTC.

V is TRBV4-1 and J is TRBJ2-1, with a tentative D call TRBD2 (6 bases). V was clipped by 1 base and J by 3 bases, with 7 bases between them. This CDR3 has 14 residues. Germline assignment: CDR1 MGHRA and CDR2 YSYEKL. CDR3 in amino acids: CASSQGLGYNEQFF. The CDR3 nucleotides are TGCGCCAGCAGCCAAGGACTAGGCTACAATGAGCAGTTCTTC.

This clonotype has only a few counts. The chain recombines TRBV12-3 or TRBV12-4 with TRBJ2-1; 8 bases agree with TRBD2. With V trimmed by 7 bases and J by 2 bases, 7 bases remained unmatched. The CDR3 loop spans 15 amino acids. The CDR3 DNA reads as TGTGCCAGCAATAGAGCGGGGGCTACCTACAATGAGCAGTTCTTC. Translating it yields CASNRAGATYNEQFF.

This clonotype has just a few counts. The J gene is TRBJ1-6, the V gene TRBV5-1; D might be TRBD1 (5 bases). CDR3 length equals 14 residues. Trimming took off 4 bases at V and 7 bases at J, with 12 bases between the two ends. Germline-derived CDR1 and CDR2 are SGHRS and YFSETQ. The DNA of the CDR3 is TGCGCCAGCAGCGTACCAGGGAAGAATTCACCCCTCCACTTT. Its protein is CASSVPGKNSPLHF.

The chain combines TRBV29-1 with TRBJ2-5; TRBD1 matches at 7 bases. V trimming: 7 bases; J trimming: 2 bases; junction bases outside the gene matches: 13. CDR1 is SQVTM, CDR2 ANQGSEA, per germline. The CDR3 runs to 15 residues. For the CDR3, the DNA is TGCAGCGCCACGACCCCGACAGGGTGGCAAGAGACCCAGTACTTC. Its protein is CSATTPTGWQETQYF.